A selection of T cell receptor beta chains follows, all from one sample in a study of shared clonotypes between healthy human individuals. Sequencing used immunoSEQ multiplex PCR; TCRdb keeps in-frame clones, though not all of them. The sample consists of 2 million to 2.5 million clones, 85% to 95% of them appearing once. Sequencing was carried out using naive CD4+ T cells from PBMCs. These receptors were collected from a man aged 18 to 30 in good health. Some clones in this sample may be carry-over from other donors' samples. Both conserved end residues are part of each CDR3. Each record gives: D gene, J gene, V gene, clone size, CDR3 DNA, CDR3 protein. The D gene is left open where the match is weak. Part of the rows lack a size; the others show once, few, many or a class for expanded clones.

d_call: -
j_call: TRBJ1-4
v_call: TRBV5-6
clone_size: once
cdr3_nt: TGTGCCAGCAGCAAGGGACAACGAAATGAAAAACTGTTTTTT
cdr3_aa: CASSKGQRNEKLFF

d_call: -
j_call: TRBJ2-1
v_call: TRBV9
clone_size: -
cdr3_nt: TGTGCCAGCAGCGTAGAGCTAGTTTACGGTGAGCAGTTCTTC
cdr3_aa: CASSVELVYGEQFF

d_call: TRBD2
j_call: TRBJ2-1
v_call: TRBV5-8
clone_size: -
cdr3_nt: TGTGCCAGCAGCTTGGGAGGACTAGGTTACAATGAGCAGTTCTTC
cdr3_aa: CASSLGGLGYNEQFF

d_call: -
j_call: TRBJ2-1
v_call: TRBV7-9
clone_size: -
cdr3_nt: TGTGCCAGCAGCTTATGGTCCGATGAGAAGCAGTTCTTC
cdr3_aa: CASSLWSDEKQFF

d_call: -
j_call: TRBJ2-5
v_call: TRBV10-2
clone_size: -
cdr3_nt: TGCGCCAGCAGTGAAGGGACTCCCAGGGTTCCGTACTTC
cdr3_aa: CASSEGTPRVPYF

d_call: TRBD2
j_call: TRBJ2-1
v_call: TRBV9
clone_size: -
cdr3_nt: TGTGCCAGCAGTGCTAGCGGGAGGGATTCCTACAATGAGCAGTTCTTC
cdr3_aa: CASSASGRDSYNEQFF

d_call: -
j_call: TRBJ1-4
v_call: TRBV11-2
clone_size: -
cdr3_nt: TGTGCCAGCAGCTCAAGACTCATTAATGAAAAACTGTTTTTT
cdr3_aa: CASSSRLINEKLFF

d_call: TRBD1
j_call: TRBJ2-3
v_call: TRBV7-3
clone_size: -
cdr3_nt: TGTGCCAGCAGCTGGACAGGGGATCAAGATACGCAGTATTTT
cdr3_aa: CASSWTGDQDTQYF

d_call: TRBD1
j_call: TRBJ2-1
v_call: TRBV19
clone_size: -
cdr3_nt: TGTGCCAGTAGTAAGACAGGGACGACCTACAATGAGCAGTTCTTC
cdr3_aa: CASSKTGTTYNEQFF

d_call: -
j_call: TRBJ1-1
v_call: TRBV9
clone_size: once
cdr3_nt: TGTGCCAGCAGCGTCACCCCCAACACTGAAGCTTTCTTT
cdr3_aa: CASSVTPNTEAFF

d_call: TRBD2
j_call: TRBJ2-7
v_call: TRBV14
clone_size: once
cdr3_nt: TGTGCCAGCAGCCAAGAGTGGGGCAGGGGACTAGCGGGAGCGGGATACGAGCAGTACTTC
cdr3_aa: CASSQEWGRGLAGAGYEQYF

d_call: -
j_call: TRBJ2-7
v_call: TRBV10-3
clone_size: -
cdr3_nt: TGTGCCATCAGTGTTCGGCCTGACGAGCAGTACTTC
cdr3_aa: CAISVRPDEQYF

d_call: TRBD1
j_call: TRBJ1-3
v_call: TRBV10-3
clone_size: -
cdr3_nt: TGTGCCATCAGTGTACAGGGGGCGCTTTCTGGAAACACCATATATTTT
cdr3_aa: CAISVQGALSGNTIYF

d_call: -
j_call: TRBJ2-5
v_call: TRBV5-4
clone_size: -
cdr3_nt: TGTGCCAGCAGCTTGGTGGGGGCTGAGACCCAGTACTTC
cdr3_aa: CASSLVGAETQYF

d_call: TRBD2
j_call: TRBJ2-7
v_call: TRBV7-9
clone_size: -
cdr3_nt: TGTGCCAGCAGCTTAGGGCGACTAGCTGCCGGGGACGAGCAGTACTTC
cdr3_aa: CASSLGRLAAGDEQYF

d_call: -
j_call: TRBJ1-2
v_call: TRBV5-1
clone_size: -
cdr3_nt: TGCGCCAGCAGCTTGGCCGACGGCCCTTCCCTCTACGGCTACACCTTC
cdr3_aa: CASSLADGPSLYGYTF

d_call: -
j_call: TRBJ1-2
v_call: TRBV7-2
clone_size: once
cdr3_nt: TGTGCCAGCAGCTTAGTTCAAAGCAAGAGCTATGGCTACACCTTC
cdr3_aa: CASSLVQSKSYGYTF

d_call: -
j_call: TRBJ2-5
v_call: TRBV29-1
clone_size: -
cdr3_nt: TGCAGCGTTGAAGGGGATGTTAGTCAATCGGAGACCCAGTACTTC
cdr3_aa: CSVEGDVSQSETQYF

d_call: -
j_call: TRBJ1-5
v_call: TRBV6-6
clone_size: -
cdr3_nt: TGTGCCAGCAGTTACTCGCCAGACTGGGGGAATCAGCCCCAGCATTTT
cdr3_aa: CASSYSPDWGNQPQHF

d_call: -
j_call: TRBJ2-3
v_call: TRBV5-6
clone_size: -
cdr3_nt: TGTGCCAGCAGCTTGGAGCCGGGAAGCACAGATACGCAGTATTTT
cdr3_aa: CASSLEPGSTDTQYF

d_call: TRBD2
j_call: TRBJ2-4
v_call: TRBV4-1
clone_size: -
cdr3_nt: TGCGCCAGCAGCCAAGAGCTAGCGGGAGGAGCCAAAAACATTCAGTACTTC
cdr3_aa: CASSQELAGGAKNIQYF

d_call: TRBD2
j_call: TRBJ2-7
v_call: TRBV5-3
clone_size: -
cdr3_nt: TGTGCCAGAAGCTTAGGACTAGCGGGGGTGGACCCCTCCTACGAGCAGTACTTC
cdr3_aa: CARSLGLAGVDPSYEQYF

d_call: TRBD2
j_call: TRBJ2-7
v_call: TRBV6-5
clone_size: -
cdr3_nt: TGTGCCAGCACACGGGTTGGCGGGGGGCAGTACTTC
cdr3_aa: CASTRVGGGQYF

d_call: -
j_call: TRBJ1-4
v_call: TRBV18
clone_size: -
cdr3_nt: TGTGCCAGCTCACCGACCCGAGGTGGTGATGAAAAACTGTTTTTT
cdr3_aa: CASSPTRGGDEKLFF

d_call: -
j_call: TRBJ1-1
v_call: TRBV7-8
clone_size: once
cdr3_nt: TGTGCCAGCAGCTCGGGACGGAGTAACACTGAAGCTTTCTTT
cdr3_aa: CASSSGRSNTEAFF

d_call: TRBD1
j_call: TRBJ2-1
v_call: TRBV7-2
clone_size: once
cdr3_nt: TGTGCCAGCAGCTTCGGACAGGCGAAGTTCTTC
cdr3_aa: CASSFGQAKFF

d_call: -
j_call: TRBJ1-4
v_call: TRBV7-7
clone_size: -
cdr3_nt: TGTGCCAGCAGCTTTCGGGAAGATGAAAAACTGTTTTTT
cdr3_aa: CASSFREDEKLFF

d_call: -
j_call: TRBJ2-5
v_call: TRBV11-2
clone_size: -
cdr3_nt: TGTGCCAGCAGCTTAGTGCTGGGGACAGAGACCCAGTACTTC
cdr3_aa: CASSLVLGTETQYF

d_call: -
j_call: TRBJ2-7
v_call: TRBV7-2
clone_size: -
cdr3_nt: TGTGCCAGCAGCTTAGAATCAGGCAGAGGGGCCGAGCAGTACTTC
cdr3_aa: CASSLESGRGAEQYF

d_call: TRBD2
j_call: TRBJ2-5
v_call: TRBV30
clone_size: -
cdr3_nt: TGTGCCTCAAGTGGGAGGGGCGGGACCCAGTACTTC
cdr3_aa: CASSGRGGTQYF

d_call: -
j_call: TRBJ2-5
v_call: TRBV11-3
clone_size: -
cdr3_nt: TGTGCCAGCAGCTTAGCGGCAGCCCCACAAGAGACCCAGTACTTC
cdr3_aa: CASSLAAAPQETQYF

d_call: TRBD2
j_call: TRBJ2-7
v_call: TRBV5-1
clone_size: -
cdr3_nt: TGCGCCAGCAGCTTGGTAGGAAGCGGGAGTTACGAGCAGTACTTC
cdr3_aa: CASSLVGSGSYEQYF

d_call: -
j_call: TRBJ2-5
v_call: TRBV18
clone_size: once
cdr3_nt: TGTGCCAGCTCCGGTAAAGAGACCCAGTACTTC
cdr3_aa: CASSGKETQYF

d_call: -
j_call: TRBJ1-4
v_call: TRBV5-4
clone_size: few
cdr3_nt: TGTGCCAGCAGCTCGGGAGTGTCCGCAACTAATGAAAAACTGTTTTTT
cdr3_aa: CASSSGVSATNEKLFF

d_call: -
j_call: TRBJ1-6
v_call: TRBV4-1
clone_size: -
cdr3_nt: TGCGCCAGCAGCCGATTAGGCTCCTATAATTCACCCCTCCACTTT
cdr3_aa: CASSRLGSYNSPLHF

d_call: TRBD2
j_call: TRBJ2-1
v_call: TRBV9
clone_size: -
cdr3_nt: TGTGCCAGCAGCCCACCCGGGACTAACAATGAGCAGTTCTTC
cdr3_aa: CASSPPGTNNEQFF

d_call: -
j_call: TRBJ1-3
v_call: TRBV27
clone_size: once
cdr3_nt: TGTGCCAGCAGTTCCCATCATTCGGGAGGGTACGGAAACACCATATATTTT
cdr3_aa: CASSSHHSGGYGNTIYF

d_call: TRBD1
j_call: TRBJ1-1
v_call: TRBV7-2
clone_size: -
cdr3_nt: TGTGCCAGCAGCCCCGACAGGGATAAGGACACTGAAGCTTTCTTT
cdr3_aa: CASSPDRDKDTEAFF

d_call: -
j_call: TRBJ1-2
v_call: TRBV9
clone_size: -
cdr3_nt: TGTGCCAGCAGCGTTACCCAGACTAACTATGGCTACACCTTC
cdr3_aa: CASSVTQTNYGYTF

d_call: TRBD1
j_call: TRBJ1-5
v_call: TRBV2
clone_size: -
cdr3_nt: TGTGCCAGCAGGGGACAGGGGGCTGCTAATCAGCCCCAGCATTTT
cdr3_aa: CASRGQGAANQPQHF

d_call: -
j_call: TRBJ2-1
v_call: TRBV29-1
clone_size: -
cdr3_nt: TGCAGCGTTTTTGGCTTGGCGGGACCTCTCCGTTACAATGAGCAGTTCTTC
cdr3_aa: CSVFGLAGPLRYNEQFF

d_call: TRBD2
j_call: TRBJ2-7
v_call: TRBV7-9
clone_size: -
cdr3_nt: TGTGCCAGCAGCTTATTCGGACTAGAATCCAACGAGCAGTACTTC
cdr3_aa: CASSLFGLESNEQYF

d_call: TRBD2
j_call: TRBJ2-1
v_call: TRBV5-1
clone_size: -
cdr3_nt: TGCGCCAGCAGCTTGTTCCGGACTAGCGCCAATGAGCAGTTCTTC
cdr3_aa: CASSLFRTSANEQFF

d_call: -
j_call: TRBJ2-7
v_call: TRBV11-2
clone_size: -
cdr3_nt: TGTGCCAGCAGCCGGGCCTACGAGCAGTACTTC
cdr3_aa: CASSRAYEQYF

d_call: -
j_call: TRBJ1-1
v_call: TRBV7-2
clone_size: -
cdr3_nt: TGTGCCAGCAGCTTGGGAGGGATAGCCACTGAAGCTTTCTTT
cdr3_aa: CASSLGGIATEAFF

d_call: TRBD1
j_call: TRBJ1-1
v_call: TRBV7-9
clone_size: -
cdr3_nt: TGTGCCAGCAGCACTCAGGGGGGAACTGAAGCTTTCTTT
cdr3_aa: CASSTQGGTEAFF

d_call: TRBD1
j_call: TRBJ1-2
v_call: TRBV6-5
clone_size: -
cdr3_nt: TGTGCCAGCAGTTACTCGGGGACAGGGGCGTATGGCTACACCTTC
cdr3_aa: CASSYSGTGAYGYTF

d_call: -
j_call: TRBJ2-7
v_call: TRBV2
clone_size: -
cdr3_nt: TGTGCCAGCAGCATAGAAATAGGCGAGCAGTACTTC
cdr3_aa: CASSIEIGEQYF

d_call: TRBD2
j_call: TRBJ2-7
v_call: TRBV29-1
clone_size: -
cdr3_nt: TGCAGCGCCGCCCCTAGCGGGAGGTTCCACGAGCAGTACTTC
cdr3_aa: CSAAPSGRFHEQYF

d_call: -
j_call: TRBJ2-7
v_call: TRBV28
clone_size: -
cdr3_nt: TGTGCCAGCACCCGAAACAGCCTCTACGAGCAGTACTTC
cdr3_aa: CASTRNSLYEQYF